This T cell receptor beta chain was identified during a study of spatial heterogeneity in lung cancer (dated by TCRdb to about 2019). Turning to the overall study: More beta-chain than alpha-chain transcripts were consistently detected, likely reflecting higher beta-chain transcript abundance. Both alpha and beta chains were TCR-sequenced in samples taken at surgery, namely 220 tumor regions, approximately 66 matched nontumor lung samples and approximately 58 PBMC samples. In non-small cell lung cancer, the study made a quantitative comparison of TCR alpha and beta repertoires among multiple tumor regions, matched nontumor lung and blood. The study linked features of the TCR repertoire to counts of nonsynonymous mutations, which were determined by whole-exome sequencing of tumor tissue. In the raw uncorrected reads, each unique combination of TCR and UMI appeared on average more than ten times.

Measured from the cysteine to the phenylalanine, the CDR3 is 13 residues long. The retained sequence is limited to the CDR3, 39 bases, with the frame set at the first base. Cut back by 6 bases and 3 bases, the V and J ends lie 12 bases apart. CDR1 and CDR2, looked up from the germline V gene, are ENHRY and SYGVKD. Library method: 5' RACE. This sample was sequenced with a NextSeq 500. The TCR library protocol attached a unique molecular identifier to each TCR cDNA molecule to allow correction of PCR and sequencing errors. On the authors' methods: TCR identification, UMI-based error correction and CDR3 extraction were all carried out with Decombinator tools. Expanded TCRs were defined as those above a frequency of 2 per 1,000, corresponding to the top 1% of the tumor frequency distribution. Renyi diversity was calculated using the R vegan package after each repertoire was subsampled 100 times to 5,000 TCRs. CDR3 similarity networks were constructed using string-kernel similarity of amino acid triplets, with links drawn between CDR3s whose pairwise similarity was above 0.82. Using fastp at Q25 and MiXCR, TCRdb reprocessed the public reads and kept productive beta chains. All rows with the same CDR3 protein become a single entry with the most common DNA and genes. It is TCRdb's table, rather than the study itself, that gives the V and J calls and clone size. The sample profile shows tens of thousands of distinct CDR3 sequences; around 12% of them were found once. The ten most abundant clones make up about 38% of the sample.

Concerning this clonotype itself: Its antigen has not been determined. The sample holds no much larger clone one base away, and base qualities are not on file.

The time point label for this specimen denotes: sample taken at primary tumor resection. TCR sequencing used whole RNA extracted from tumor and nontumor lung tissue, or from cryopreserved PBMC samples, without cell sorting. Samples were obtained from over 70 patients with early-stage, untreated non-small cell lung cancer from the lung TRACERx cohort. Patients were selected for TCR sequencing only if sufficient RNA was available from at least two tumor regions. Study-level results and caveats: Confirming at a functional level the hypothesis that regional TCRs recognize regional mutations was considered to require additional single-cell paired TCR alpha and beta sequencing. Ubiquitous expanded tumor TCRs were detected in blood more often at tumor resection than at routine follow-up.

The V gene is TRBV10-3 and the J gene is TRBJ2-7; the D gene could be either TRBD1 or TRBD2, each agreeing at 5 bases. The TCR originated in a male donor with early-stage non-small cell lung cancer. This sample comprised PBMCs, obtained at surgery. The encoded CDR3 is CAIRTLRGYEQYF. Here is the DNA: TGTGCCATCAGGACACTGAGGGGCTACGAGCAGTACTTC.